The 9 T cell receptor beta chains below all came from one sample that was sequenced in a study of blood T cells in healthy people across ages (dated by TCRdb to between 2014 and 2016). Libraries were constructed by 5' RACE. Sequenced on an Illumina HiSeq 2500. A second PCR of about 7 to 12 cycles was run with a J-beta primer mix and a sample-barcoded 5' primer. Using fastp at Q25 and MiXCR, TCRdb reprocessed the public reads and kept productive beta chains. Here each entry gathers all rows of one CDR3 protein and keeps the most common genes and DNA. Counted in this sample were 600,000 to 1,000,000 distinct CDR3 sequences; 58% of them appeared once. The ten largest clones take up about 20% of the sample. Sequencing was performed on blood. These receptors all come from a man under 40 in good health.

This chain uses TRBV3-1 with TRBJ2-3, with D maybe TRBD1 (5 bases). With 1 base removed from V and 0 bases from J, the gap between germline ends came to 11 bases. CDR1 is LGHDT, CDR2 YNNKEL, per germline (reference sequence). The CDR3 extends over 16 amino acids. The CDR3 here is CASSQGVRVSTDTQYF. CDR3 coding DNA: TGTGCCAGCAGCCAAGGGGTCAGGGTCAGCACAGATACGCAGTATTTT.

Details on this clonotype: One end of the junction fails to match germline, which may point to a read error. V usage is TRBV10-2 and J usage is TRBJ2-6; perhaps TRBD2 as D (6 bases). Germline assignment: CDR1 WSHSY and CDR2 SAAADI. This CDR3 comprises 15 residues. The chain's CDR3 is CASCDGSSGANVLTF. CDR3 DNA: TGCGCCAGCTGTGACGGGAGCTCTGGGGCCAACGTCCTGACTTTC.

In this sample, this clonotype turned up many times. The rearrangement joins TRBV29-1 to TRBJ2-7; a possible D gene is TRBD2 (5 bases). The V and J ends lost 4 bases and 3 bases respectively, with 7 bases between them. This CDR3 spans 11 amino acids. The germline V gene has CDR1 SQVTM and CDR2 ANQGSEA. CDR3 sequence reads: CSVGTFYEQYF. CDR3 nucleotides: TGCAGCGTTGGGACTTTCTACGAGCAGTACTTC.

The chain joins TRBV2 to TRBJ2-3; TRBD2 agrees at 7 bases. The germline V gene encodes CDR1 SNHLY and CDR2 FYNNEI. The CDR3 sequence is 14 residues long. Trimming at V came to 9 bases and at J to 6 bases, leaving 12 bases not matched to a gene. The CDR3 DNA reads TGTGCCAGGCCCGGGACTACCGTGTCGGATACGCAGTATTTT. Residues: CARPGTTVSDTQYF.

The rearrangement uses TRBV6-2 or TRBV6-3 and TRBJ1-2; no reliable D call. This CDR3 region has 13 residues. The V gene's germline CDR1 is MNHEY and CDR2 SVGEGT. V shed 6 bases and J shed 3 bases, with 11 bases lying between them. The CDR3 sequence is CASRATSYYGYTF. The CDR3, as DNA: TGTGCCAGCAGAGCTACGTCGTACTATGGCTACACCTTC.

The genes are TRBV20-1 and TRBJ2-7; the D is unclear. V lost 3 bases and J lost 2, with 14 bases in between. Germline V gene lookup returns CDR1 DFQATT and CDR2 SNEGSKA (reference sequence). The CDR3 has 14 residues. The CDR3 spells CSASRGEGTYEQYF. The CDR3 coding sequence is TGCAGTGCTAGTCGTGGGGAAGGGACCTACGAGCAGTACTTC.

The chain combines TRBV6-5 with TRBJ2-7, with D possibly being TRBD1 (5 bases). Germline lookup yields CDR1 MNHEY and CDR2 SVGAGI. V lost 6 bases, J lost 7 bases, and 25 bases lay in between. There are 16 residues in the CDR3. The CDR3 bases are TGTGCCAGCAGAATAACCCAGGGTAATAAACACAATGAGCAGTACTTC. Its protein is CASRITQGNKHNEQYF.

The CDR3 region is CASSSPSTGNQETQYF. DNA for the CDR3: TGTGCCAGCAGTTCCCCCTCGACAGGGAATCAAGAGACCCAGTACTTC. The rearrangement links TRBV28 to TRBJ2-5; 7 nucleotides agree with TRBD1. This CDR3 has 16 amino acids. Germline V lookup: CDR1 MDHEN, CDR2 SYDVKM. V dropped 4 bases and J dropped 2; count of bases not matched to a gene: 10.

The chain recombines TRBV7-2 with TRBJ2-7, with D tentatively TRBD1 (6 bases). CDR1 is SGHTA and CDR2 is FQGNSA in the germline V gene. V was pared by 2 bases and J by 3 bases, with 14 bases between. There are 15 residues in the CDR3. For the CDR3, the DNA is TGTGCCAGCAGCTTAAACTCCAGGGGAGTCTACGAGCAGTACTTC. It codes for CASSLNSRGVYEQYF.